This TCR beta chain was captured by sequencing in a study of cytomegalovirus exposure and HLA in healthy donors. Study overall: Early on, a data release was issued that held roughly 80 million unique TCRs from HLA-typed donors. Study findings and constraints: Across donors, presence/absence analyses took sequencing depth to be roughly uniform. Compared with the approximately 670-donor mean, an Asian-associated ancestry cluster reportedly had fewer N-insertions, according to a later analysis.

Regarding this clone: What it binds is unknown.

The PCR used 60 Vbeta and 13 Jbeta primers. As processed by the authors: In a later analysis, the count reached about 75 million unique TCR beta chains, with around 11 million shared. Measured with immunoSEQ multiplex PCR; TCRdb has only the in-frame clones, and not every one. V, J and clone size derive from that table, while D and trimming were established from the DNA sequence. The profile covers about 130,000 clones, with 82% appearing a single time and around 10% taken by the ten largest. CDR3 length: 13 amino acids. What was sequenced was PBMCs. The TCR was taken from a male donor in good health and CMV-seropositive. The chain is built from TRBV21-1 and TRBJ1-1; no check of the table's D call, TRBD1, against the DNA was made. TRBV21-1 constitutes a pseudogene. The CDR3 sequence: CASSNGDREEAFF. In nucleotides, the CDR3 is TGTGCCAGCAGCAATGGGGACAGGGAGGAAGCTTTCTTT.